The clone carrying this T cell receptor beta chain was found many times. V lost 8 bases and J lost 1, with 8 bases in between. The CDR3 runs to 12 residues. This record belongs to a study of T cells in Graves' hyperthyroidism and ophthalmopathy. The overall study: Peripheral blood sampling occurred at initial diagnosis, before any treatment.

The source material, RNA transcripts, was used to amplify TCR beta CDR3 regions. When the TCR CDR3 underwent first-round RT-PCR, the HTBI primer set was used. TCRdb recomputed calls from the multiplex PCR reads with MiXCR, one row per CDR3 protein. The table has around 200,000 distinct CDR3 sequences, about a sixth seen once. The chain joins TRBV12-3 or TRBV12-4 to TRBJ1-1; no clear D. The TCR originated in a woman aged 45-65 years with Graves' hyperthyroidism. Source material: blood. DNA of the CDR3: TGTGCCAGCGGAGTCCAGAACACTGAAGCTTTCTTT. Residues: CASGVQNTEAFF.